This T cell receptor beta chain was identified in a study of beta chain features in type 1 diabetes (dated by TCRdb to the late 2010s). Looking at the study overall: Mean age, gender distribution, total cell number and subset yield were not different between patients and healthy donors. Across all samples, some 100,000,000 sorted cells were examined, and cell number per subset correlated strongly with RNA yield. In the study, recently diagnosed type 1 diabetes patients and matched healthy donors were compared on the TCRB repertoires of their sorted circulating CD4+ T cell subsets. Naive and central memory subsets were obtained from all 30 or so donors, but regulatory and stem cell-like memory subsets were isolated from only 8 patients and roughly 8 healthy donors. The study at large found these results: A moderate but significant shortening of TCRB CDR3 length was observed in type 1 diabetes patients in all four CD4+ subsets. Because cDNA was sequenced instead of genomic DNA, highly expressing activated cells could be over-represented, though the groups showed no difference in activation or CD3 levels. Naive, central memory and regulatory TCRB repertoires appeared to be more alike among patients than among healthy donors. Shorter templates might be favored by PCR, yet because patient and control samples were amplified and corrected together, any such skew would affect both groups equally. Patients with type 1 diabetes made fewer insertions and deleted more nucleotides at VDJ recombination sites, implying thymic rearrangement abnormalities. Only small numbers of individuals were included in the HLA sub-analyses, which left unresolved whether HLA type had any influence on TCRB rearrangement.

Only a few counts were recorded for this clone. Its specific antigen is unknown. Per-base qualities were not stored, and no clone one base away is much larger. Each donor gave one peripheral blood draw, roughly 120 mL on average, collected into heparinised tubes. A BD FACSAria II and a panel including CD45RO, CCR7, CD25, CD127, CD95 and CD27 were used to sort naive, central memory, regulatory and stem cell-like memory CD4+ T cells. Purity was above 98% for every sorted population. Right away, PBMCs were isolated by Lymphoprep density gradient centrifugation and were stained directly, with no culture step. Samples were stained and sorted in pairs, with one healthy donor and one patient per experiment, so that batch effects were minimized. All of the isolated RNA was reverse transcribed with the High Capacity cDNA Reverse Transcription Kit, so expressed TCRB transcripts were sequenced. Deep immunoSEQ sequencing was applied to naive, central memory and regulatory T cell samples, giving an average of roughly 3.3 million total reads per sample. Sorted cells were lysed in RLT buffer and RNA was extracted with DNase-treated RNeasy Micro or Mini kits, depending on cell number. Each cell subset was processed on its own to prevent cross-contamination, while patient and healthy donor samples were processed together. TCRB sequences were amplified from cDNA with the immunoSEQ multiplex PCR, producing 87-bp fragments spanning the CDR3 region. Sequencing of the amplicons was done on the Illumina HiSeq platform. The paper's data handling went like this. Synthetic template baselines were used to correct PCR bias computationally, reads within Hamming distance 2 were collapsed together, and singletons that could not be merged were discarded. Reads were aligned against IMGT so that V, D and J genes, CDR3 length and insertions or deletions at six rearrangement sites could be assigned. Within each subset, clonotype counts were normalized to sorted cell number, and only after that were true diversity and Gini coefficients computed with the tcR R package. The overlap coefficient, calculated on TCRB nucleotide sequences, was used to quantify repertoire sharing. The table comes from immuneACCESS by way of TCRdb, which keeps in-frame sequences with V and J called. Part of the clones is missing from these tables; in studies checked, under half for an unresolved V gene and the rest for unknown reasons. The V and J calls and the clone size are those of that table, but D and trimming were determined from the DNA. The sample records over 150,000 clones, around an eighth of which are singletons. The ten largest clones represent approximately 0.62% of the sample.

This receptor was obtained from a woman aged 18-29 years in good health. The source material was central memory CD4+ T cells from blood.

The sequence in DNA is TGTGCCAGCACCCCCGGTGGGGGCGCCACGCAGTATTTT. This is translated as CASTPGGGATQYF. The chain couples TRBV28 to TRBJ2-3; the D gene is perhaps TRBD1, from 6 matching bases. The V end loses 7 bases and the J end loses 9 bases, and a stretch of 17 bases separates them. Via the germline V gene, CDR1 is MDHEN and CDR2 SYDVKM. Spanning cysteine to phenylalanine, the CDR3 consists of 13 amino acids. The read is trimmed to its CDR3 DNA, 39 bases read in frame from base 1.